This TCR beta chain was found in a study of blood T cell repertoires in COVID-19. The CDR3 contains 16 residues. Germline-derived CDR1 and CDR2 are SGHVS and FQNEAQ. The ends were cut back, 1 base at V and 4 bases at J, with 16 bases in the middle. Only in-frame clones appear in the TCRdb table, and some are missing; sequencing was by immunoSEQ multiplex PCR. This table holds about 350,000 clones, 87% found once. Sequenced sample: peripheral blood. The TCR was taken from a man between 25 and 39 years old with COVID-19, enrolled during active disease. The V call is TRBV7-8, the J call TRBJ2-5; D is perhaps TRBD2 (5 bases). CDR3 sequence: CASSLEWAGMRETQYF. The DNA of the CDR3 is TGTGCCAGCAGCTTAGAATGGGCCGGGATGAGAGAGACCCAGTACTTC. Variable domain in full (rest from reference TRBV7-8 and TRBJ2-5): GAGVSQSPRYKVAKRGQDVALRCDPISGHVSLFWYQQALGQGPEFLTYFQNEAQLDKSGLPSDRFFAERPEGSVSTLKIQRTQQEDSAVYLCASSLEWAGMRETQYFGPGTRLLVL.